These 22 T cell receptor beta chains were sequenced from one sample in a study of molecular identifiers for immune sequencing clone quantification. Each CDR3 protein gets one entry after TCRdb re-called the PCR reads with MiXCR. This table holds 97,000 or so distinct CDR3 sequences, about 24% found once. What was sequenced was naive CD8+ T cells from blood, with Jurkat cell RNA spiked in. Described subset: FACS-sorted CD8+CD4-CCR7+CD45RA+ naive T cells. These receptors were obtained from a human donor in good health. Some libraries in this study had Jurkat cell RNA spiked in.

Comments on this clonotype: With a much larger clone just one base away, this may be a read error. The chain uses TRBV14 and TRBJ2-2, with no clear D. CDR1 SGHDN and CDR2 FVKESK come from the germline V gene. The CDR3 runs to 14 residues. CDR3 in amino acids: CTSSDERGTGELFF. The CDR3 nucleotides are TGTACCAGCAGCGACGAGAGAGGAACCGGGGAGCTGTTTTTT.

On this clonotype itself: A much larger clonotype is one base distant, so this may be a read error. The CDR3 here is CASSGDRFSGNTIYF. The DNA of the CDR3 is TGTGCCAGCAGCGGGGACCGATTCTCTGGAAACACCATATATTTT. The V gene is TRBV7-9, the J gene TRBJ1-3; maybe TRBD1 (5 bases). This CDR3 is 15 amino acids long. Germline V gene data show CDR1 as SEHNR and CDR2 as FQNEAQ (reference sequence). Trimming shortened V by 5 bases and J by 0 bases, and 11 bases separated the two germline ends.

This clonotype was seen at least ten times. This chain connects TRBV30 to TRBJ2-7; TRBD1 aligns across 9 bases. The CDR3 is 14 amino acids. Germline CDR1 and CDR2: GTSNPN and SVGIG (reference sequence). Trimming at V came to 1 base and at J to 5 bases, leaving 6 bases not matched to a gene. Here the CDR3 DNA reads TGTGCCTGGAGTGACAGGGGGCAATGGGACGAGCAGTACTTC. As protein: CAWSDRGQWDEQYF. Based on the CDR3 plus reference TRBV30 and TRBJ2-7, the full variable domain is SQTIHQWPATLVQPVGSPLSLECTVEGTSNPNLYWYRQAAGRGLQLLFYSVGIGQISSEVPQNLSASRPQDRQFILSSKKLLLSDSGFYLCAWSDRGQWDEQYFGPGTRLTVT.

CDR3: CASSSQGAQATEAFF. The CDR3 DNA is TGTGCCAGCAGCTCACAGGGGGCGCAGGCCACTGAAGCTTTCTTT. The chain combines TRBV7-6 with TRBJ1-1; 9 bases map to TRBD1. This CDR3 spans 15 amino acids. Germline V CDR1 and CDR2: SGHVS, FNYEAQ. J was trimmed by 4 bases and V by 4 bases; bases with no gene match: 7.

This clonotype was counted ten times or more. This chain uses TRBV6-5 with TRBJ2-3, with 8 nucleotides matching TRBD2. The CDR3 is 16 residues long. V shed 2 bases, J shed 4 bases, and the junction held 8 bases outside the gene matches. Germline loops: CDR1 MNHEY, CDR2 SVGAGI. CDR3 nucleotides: TGTGCCAGCAGTTACGGTGGCCTAGCGGGCTCAGATACGCAGTATTTT. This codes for CASSYGGLAGSDTQYF.

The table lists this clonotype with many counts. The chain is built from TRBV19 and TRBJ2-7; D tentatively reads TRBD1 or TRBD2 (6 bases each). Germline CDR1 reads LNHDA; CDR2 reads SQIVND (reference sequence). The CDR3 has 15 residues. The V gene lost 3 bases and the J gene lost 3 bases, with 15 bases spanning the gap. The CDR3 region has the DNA TGTGCCAGTAGTATCGGGGGCTACGGTAGCTACGAGCAGTACTTC. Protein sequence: CASSIGGYGSYEQYF.

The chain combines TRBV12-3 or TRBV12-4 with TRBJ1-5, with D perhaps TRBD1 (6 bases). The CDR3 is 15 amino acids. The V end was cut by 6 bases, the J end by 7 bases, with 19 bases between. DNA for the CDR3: TGTGCCAGCAGGGGGTCGGACAGCTCATGGCAGCCCCAGCATTTT. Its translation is CASRGSDSSWQPQHF.

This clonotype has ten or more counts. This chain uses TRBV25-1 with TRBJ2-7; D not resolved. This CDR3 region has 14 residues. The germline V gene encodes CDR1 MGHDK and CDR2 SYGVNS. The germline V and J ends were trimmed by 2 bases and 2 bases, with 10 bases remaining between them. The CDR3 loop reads CASSEGQATYEQYF. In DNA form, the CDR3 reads TGTGCCAGCAGTGAAGGGCAGGCCACCTACGAGCAGTACTTC.

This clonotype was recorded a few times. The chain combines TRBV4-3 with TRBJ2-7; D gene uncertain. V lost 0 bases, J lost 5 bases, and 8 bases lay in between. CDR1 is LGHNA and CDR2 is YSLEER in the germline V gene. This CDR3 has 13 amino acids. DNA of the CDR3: TGCGCCAGCAGCCAAGAATTCCTAGACGAGCAGTACTTC. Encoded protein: CASSQEFLDEQYF.

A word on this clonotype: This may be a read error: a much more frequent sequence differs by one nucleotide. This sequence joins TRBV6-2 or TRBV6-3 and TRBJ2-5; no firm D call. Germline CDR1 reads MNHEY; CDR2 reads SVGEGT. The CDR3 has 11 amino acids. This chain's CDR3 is CASSYAETRYF. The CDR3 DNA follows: TGTGCCAGCAGTTACGCGGAGACCCGGTACTTC.

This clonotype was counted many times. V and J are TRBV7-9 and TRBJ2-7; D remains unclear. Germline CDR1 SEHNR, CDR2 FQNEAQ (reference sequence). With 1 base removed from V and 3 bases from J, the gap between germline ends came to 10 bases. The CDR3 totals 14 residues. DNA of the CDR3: TGTGCCAGCAGCTTAGGCACCTGGGACTACGAGCAGTACTTC. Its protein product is CASSLGTWDYEQYF.

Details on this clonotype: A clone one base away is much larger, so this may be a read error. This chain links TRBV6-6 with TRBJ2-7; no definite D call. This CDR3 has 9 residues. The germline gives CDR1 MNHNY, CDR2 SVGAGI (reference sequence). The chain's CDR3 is CASSYERYF. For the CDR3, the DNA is TGTGCCAGCAGCTACGAGCGGTACTTC.

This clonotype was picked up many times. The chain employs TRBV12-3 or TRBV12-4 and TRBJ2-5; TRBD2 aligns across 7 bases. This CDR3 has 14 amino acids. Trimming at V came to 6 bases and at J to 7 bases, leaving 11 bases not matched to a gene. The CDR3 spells CASSWDYREGTQYF. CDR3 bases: TGTGCCAGCAGCTGGGACTACCGTGAGGGGACCCAGTACTTC.

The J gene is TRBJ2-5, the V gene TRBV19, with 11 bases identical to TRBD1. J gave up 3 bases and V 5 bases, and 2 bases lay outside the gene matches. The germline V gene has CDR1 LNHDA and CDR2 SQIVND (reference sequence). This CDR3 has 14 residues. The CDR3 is CASSVGQGEETQYF. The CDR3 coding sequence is TGTGCCAGTAGTGTGGGACAGGGGGAAGAGACCCAGTACTTC.

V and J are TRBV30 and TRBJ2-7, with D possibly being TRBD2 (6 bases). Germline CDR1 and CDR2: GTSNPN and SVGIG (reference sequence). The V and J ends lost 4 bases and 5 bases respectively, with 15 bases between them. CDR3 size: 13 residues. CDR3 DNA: TGTGCCTGGAACAAGGAGGGGTTCGACGAGCAGTACTTC. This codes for CAWNKEGFDEQYF.

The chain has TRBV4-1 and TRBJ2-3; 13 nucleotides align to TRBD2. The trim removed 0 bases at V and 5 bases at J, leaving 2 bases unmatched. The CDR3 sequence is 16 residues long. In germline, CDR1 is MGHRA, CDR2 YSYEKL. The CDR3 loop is CASSQEGTSGIDTQYF. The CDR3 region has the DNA TGCGCCAGCAGCCAAGAAGGGACTAGCGGGATAGATACGCAGTATTTT.

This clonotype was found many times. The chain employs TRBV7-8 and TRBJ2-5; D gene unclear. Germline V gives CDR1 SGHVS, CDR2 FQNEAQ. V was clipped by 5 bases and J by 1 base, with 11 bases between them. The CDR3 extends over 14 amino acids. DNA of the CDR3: TGTGCCAGCAGCCGCCGGTGGGGCCAAGAGACCCAGTACTTC. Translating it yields CASSRRWGQETQYF.

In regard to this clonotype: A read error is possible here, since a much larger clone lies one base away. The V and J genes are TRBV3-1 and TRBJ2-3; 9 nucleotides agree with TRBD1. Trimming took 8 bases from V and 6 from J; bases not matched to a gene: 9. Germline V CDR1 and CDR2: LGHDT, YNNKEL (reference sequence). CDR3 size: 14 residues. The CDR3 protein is CASGPTGGWDTQYF. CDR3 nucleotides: TGTGCCAGCGGCCCGACAGGGGGATGGGATACGCAGTATTTT.

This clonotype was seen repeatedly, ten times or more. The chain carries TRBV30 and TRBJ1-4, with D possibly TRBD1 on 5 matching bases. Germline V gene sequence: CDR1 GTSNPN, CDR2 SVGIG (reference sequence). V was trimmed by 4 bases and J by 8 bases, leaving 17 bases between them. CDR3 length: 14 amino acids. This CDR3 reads CAWNYGGYGEKLFF. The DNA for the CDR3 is TGTGCCTGGAACTACGGGGGTTACGGGGAAAAACTGTTTTTT.

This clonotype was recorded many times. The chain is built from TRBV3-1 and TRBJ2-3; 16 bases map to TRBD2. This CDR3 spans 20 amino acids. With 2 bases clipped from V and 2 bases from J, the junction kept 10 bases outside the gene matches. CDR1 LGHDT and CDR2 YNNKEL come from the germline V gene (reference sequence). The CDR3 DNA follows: TGTGCCAGCAGCCAATCGGGACTAGCGGGGGGGCGATTACCCACAGATACGCAGTATTTT. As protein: CASSQSGLAGGRLPTDTQYF.

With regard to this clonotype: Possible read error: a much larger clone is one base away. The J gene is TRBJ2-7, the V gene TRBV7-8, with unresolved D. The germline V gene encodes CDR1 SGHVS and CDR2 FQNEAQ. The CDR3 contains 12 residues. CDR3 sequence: CTSSLDNPEQYF. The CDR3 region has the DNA TGTACCAGCAGCTTAGATAACCCCGAGCAGTACTTC.

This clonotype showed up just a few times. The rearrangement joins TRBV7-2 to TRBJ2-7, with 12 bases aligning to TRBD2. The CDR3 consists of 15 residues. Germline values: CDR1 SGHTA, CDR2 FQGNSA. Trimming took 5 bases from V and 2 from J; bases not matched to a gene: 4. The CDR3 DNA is TGTGCCAGCAGCCCGACTAGCGGGGGACCCTACGAGCAGTACTTC. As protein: CASSPTSGGPYEQYF.